These 2 T cell receptor beta chains came from one sample sequenced in a study of identical twins. TCRdb recomputed calls from the 5' RACE reads with MiXCR, one row per CDR3 protein. The table records about 890,000 distinct CDR3 sequences, 12% of them present only once. These data were also filed under a second study, of yellow fever vaccine responses in identical twins.

Sequencing was performed on PBMCs. These TCRs come from a woman aged 18-30 years in good health.

V is TRBV3-1 and J is TRBJ2-5, with TRBD1 identical over 9 bases. This CDR3 has 19 amino acids. Germline CDR1 is LGHDT and CDR2 is YNNKEL (reference sequence). With V trimmed by 6 bases and J by 2 bases, 19 bases remained unmatched. The CDR3 sequence is CASSGRATGGADRQETQYF. In nucleotides, the CDR3 is TGTGCCAGCAGTGGAAGGGCCACAGGGGGCGCAGATCGGCAAGAGACCCAGTACTTC.

V is TRBV27 and J is TRBJ1-1, with unresolved D. Trimming shortened V by 0 bases and J by 0 bases, and 8 bases separated the two germline ends. CDR3 length equals 15 residues. The germline CDR1 and CDR2 sequences are MNHEY and SMNVEV (reference sequence). The CDR3 DNA sequence: TGTGCCAGCAGTTTATCGCCCCAGCTGAACACTGAAGCTTTCTTT. It encodes CASSLSPQLNTEAFF.